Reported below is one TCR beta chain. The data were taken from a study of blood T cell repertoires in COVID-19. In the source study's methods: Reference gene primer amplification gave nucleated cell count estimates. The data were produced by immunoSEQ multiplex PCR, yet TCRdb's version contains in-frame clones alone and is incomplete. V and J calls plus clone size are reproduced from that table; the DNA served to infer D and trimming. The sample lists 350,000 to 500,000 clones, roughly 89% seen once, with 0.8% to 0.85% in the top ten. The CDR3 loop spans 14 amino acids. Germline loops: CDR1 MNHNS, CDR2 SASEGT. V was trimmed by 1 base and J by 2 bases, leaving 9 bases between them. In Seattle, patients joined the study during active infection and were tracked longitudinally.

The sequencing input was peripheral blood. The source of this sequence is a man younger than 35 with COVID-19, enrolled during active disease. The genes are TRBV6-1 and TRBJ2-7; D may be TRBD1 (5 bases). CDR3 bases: TGTGCCAGCAGTGAAGGGGGCACAACCTACGAGCAGTACTTC. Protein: CASSEGGTTYEQYF.